One sample yielded the 5 T cell receptor beta chains listed below, sequenced in a study of blood T cell repertoires in COVID-19. Here immunoSEQ multiplex PCR was the method, and the copy in TCRdb shows in-frame clones only, minus some. Here the sample spans tens of thousands of clones, over 65% being singletons. Sequencing input: peripheral blood. These receptors all come from a man between 45 and 60 years old with active or convalescent COVID-19.

This chain links TRBV6-6 with TRBJ2-3, with 9 bases aligning to TRBD2. Germline lookup yields CDR1 MNHNY and CDR2 SVGAGI (reference sequence). CDR3 length: 13 residues. V lost 7 bases to trimming and J lost 3 bases; unmatched junction nucleotides: 2. CDR3 sequence (DNA): TGTGCCAGCATTCTAGCGGGGACAGATACGCAGTATTTT. As protein: CASILAGTDTQYF.

The rearrangement joins TRBV3-1 (or the pseudogene TRBV3-2) to TRBJ2-5; 7 bases line up with TRBD2. CDR3 size: 13 residues. Looked up from germline, CDR1 is LGHDT and CDR2 is YNNKEL (reference sequence). The V segment lost 8 bases and the J segment 0 bases; nucleotides outside the gene matches: 3. The CDR3 spells CASQRGNQETQYF. The CDR3 bases are TGTGCCAGCCAGCGGGGAAACCAAGAGACCCAGTACTTC.

The J gene is TRBJ1-6, the V gene TRBV9; no clear D. This CDR3 has 17 residues. The ends were cut back, 0 bases at V and 3 bases at J, with 13 bases in the middle. The germline gives CDR1 SGDLS, CDR2 YYNGEE. CDR3 sequence reads: CASSVGPDTDYNSPLHF. CDR3 bases: TGTGCCAGCAGCGTAGGTCCCGACACCGACTATAATTCACCCCTCCACTTT.

This clone was detected only once. The chain links TRBV19 to TRBJ2-2, with TRBD1 matching 8 bases. The CDR3 contains 14 residues. CDR1 and CDR2 from the germline V gene are LNHDA and SQIVND (reference sequence). The V and J ends lost 3 bases and 6 bases, in that order; junction bases with no gene match: 3. CDR3: CASSMAQGAGELFF. The CDR3 nucleotides are TGTGCCAGTAGTATGGCACAGGGGGCCGGGGAGCTGTTTTTT.

The chain has TRBV7-9 and TRBJ1-4; D not certain. The V and J ends lost 1 base and 8 bases respectively, with 8 bases between them. CDR3 size: 13 residues. Germline CDR1 reads SEHNR; CDR2 reads FQNEAQ (reference sequence). CDR3 nucleotide sequence: TGTGCCAGCAGCTTAGGTCGGTGGGAAAAACTGTTTTTT. Protein: CASSLGRWEKLFF. The full variable domain, its missing parts supplied by reference TRBV7-9 and TRBJ1-4, is DTGVSQNPRHKITKRGQNVTFRCDPISEHNRLYWYRQTLGQGPEFLTYFQNEAQLEKSRLLSDRFSAERPKGSFSTLEIQRTEQGDSAMYLCASSLGRWEKLFFGSGTQLSVL.